This T cell receptor (beta chain) was profiled in a study of blood T cell repertoires in COVID-19. Looking at the study overall: Sample material is recorded as cDNA or gDNA derived from T cells, B-cell-depleted T cells, or PBMCs.

In the authors' workflow: Estimation of nucleated cell counts relied on the amplification of reference gene primers. The protocol was immunoSEQ multiplex PCR, while the TCRdb copy is restricted to in-frame clones and leaves out a portion. V, J and clone size are those of that table, while D and trimming were read from the DNA. The table includes a few hundred thousand clones, 70% to 90% detected once. This clone was seen only once. Per the germline V gene, CDR1 is SEHNR and CDR2 is FQNEAQ (reference sequence). CDR3 length: 13 amino acids. The ends were cut back, 1 base at V and 4 bases at J, with 7 bases in the middle. During active infection, Seattle patients enrolled and were then monitored through disease.

Sequencing was done on a sample of peripheral blood. The TCR sequence derives from a young man with COVID-19, enrolled during active disease. The chain employs TRBV7-9 and TRBJ1-1, with D hard to call. The CDR3 nucleotides read TGTGCCAGCAGCTTAGTCGCGGGCACTGAAGCTTTCTTT. Encoded protein: CASSLVAGTEAFF.